This TCR beta chain appears in the sequencing data of a study of T cell responses to AZD1222 COVID-19 vaccine. Study observations and caveats: Repertoire sampling occurred only after the peak T cell response. Donors were largely white British and mainly female; clonal diversity was possibly underestimated. CD4 TCRs linked to vaccination spanned spike, dominating at 160-218 and 743-854. Within unmutated variant regions lay the reported targets of nearly half of spike-specific TCRs.

Notes on this clone: Its target is not known.

CDR1 GTSNPN and CDR2 SVGIG come from the germline V gene (reference sequence). V lost 3 bases and J lost 8; bases outside the gene matches: 7. This CDR3 is 13 amino acids long. Clones were sequenced by immunoSEQ multiplex PCR, and TCRdb holds only the in-frame ones, with some missing. The sample carries 200,000 or so clones, around 86% recorded once. This TCR derives from an adult in good health. This sequence joins TRBV30 and TRBJ1-5; 7 bases match TRBD1. The specimen comprised peripheral blood, sampled on day 0 of MenACWY control vaccination. CDR3 in DNA: TGTGCCTGGAGCCTAGGGACAGCCGAGCCCCAGCATTTT. It is translated as CAWSLGTAEPQHF.